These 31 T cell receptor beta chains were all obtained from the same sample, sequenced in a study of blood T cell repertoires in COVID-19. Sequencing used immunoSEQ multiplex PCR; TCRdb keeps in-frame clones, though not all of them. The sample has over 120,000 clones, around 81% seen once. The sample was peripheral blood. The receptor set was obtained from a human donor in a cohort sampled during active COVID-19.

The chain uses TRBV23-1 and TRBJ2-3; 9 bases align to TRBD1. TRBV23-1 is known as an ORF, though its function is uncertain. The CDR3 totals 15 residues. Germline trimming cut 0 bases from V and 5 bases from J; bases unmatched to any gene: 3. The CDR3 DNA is TGCGCCAGCAGTCAATCGGGACAGGGCTTAGATACGCAGTATTTT. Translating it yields CASSQSGQGLDTQYF.

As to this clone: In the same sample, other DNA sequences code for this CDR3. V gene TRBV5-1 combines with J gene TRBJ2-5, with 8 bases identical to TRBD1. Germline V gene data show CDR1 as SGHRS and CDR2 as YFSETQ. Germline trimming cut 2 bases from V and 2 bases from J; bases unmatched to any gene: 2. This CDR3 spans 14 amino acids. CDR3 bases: TGCGCCAGCAGCTTACAGGGGGTACAAGAGACCCAGTACTTC. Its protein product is CASSLQGVQETQYF. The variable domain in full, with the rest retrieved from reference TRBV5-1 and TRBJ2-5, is KAGVTQTPRYLIKTRGQQVTLSCSPISGHRSVSWYQQTPGQGLQFLFEYFSETQRNKGNFPGRFSGRQFSNSRSEMNVSTLELGDSALYLCASSLQGVQETQYFGPGTRLLVL.

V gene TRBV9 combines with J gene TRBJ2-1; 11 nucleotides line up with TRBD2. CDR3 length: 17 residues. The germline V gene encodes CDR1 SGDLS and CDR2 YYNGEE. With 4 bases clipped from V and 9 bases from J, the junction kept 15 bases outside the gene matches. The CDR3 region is CASSNNQGLAVSVEQFF. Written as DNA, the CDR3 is TGTGCCAGCAGCAATAACCAGGGACTAGCGGTTTCAGTTGAGCAGTTCTTC. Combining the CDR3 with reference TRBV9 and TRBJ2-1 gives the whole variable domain DSGVTQTPKHLITATGQRVTLRCSPRSGDLSVYWYQQSLDQGLQFLIQYYNGEERAKGNILERFSAQQFPDLHSELNLSSLELGDSALYFCASSNNQGLAVSVEQFFGPGTRLTVL.

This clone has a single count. The CDR3 is CASSVGQAGTGELFF. CDR3 coding DNA: TGTGCCAGCAGCGTAGGACAGGCTGGCACCGGGGAGCTGTTTTTT. The chain links TRBV5-5 to TRBJ2-2, with 7 positions matching TRBD1. This CDR3 is 15 amino acids long. V shed 4 bases, J shed 4 bases, and the junction held 7 bases outside the gene matches. CDR1 and CDR2 (germline): SGHKS, YYEKEE (reference sequence).

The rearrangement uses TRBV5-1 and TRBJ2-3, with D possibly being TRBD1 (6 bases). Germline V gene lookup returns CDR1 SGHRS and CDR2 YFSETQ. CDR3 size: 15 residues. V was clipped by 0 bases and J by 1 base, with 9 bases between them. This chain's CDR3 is CASSLEDSRTDTQYF. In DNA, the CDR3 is TGCGCCAGCAGCTTGGAGGACAGTCGCACAGATACGCAGTATTTT.

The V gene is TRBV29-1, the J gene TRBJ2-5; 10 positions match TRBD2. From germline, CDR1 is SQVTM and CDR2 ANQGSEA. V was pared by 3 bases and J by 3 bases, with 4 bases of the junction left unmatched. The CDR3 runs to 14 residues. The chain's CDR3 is CSVDALAGEETQYF. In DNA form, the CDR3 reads TGCAGCGTTGATGCCCTAGCGGGGGAAGAGACCCAGTACTTC.

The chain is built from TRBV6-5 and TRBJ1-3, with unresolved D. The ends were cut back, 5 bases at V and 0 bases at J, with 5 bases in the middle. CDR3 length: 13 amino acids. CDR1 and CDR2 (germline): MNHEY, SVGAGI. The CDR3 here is CASSLSSGNTIYF. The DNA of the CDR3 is TGTGCCAGCAGTCTTAGCTCTGGAAACACCATATATTTT.

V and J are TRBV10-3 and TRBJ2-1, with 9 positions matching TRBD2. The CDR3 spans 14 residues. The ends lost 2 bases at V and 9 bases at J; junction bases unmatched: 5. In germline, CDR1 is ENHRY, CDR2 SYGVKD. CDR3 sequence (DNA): TGTGCCATCAGTGAGGCGGGAGGGGCAGGTGAGCAGTTCTTC. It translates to CAISEAGGAGEQFF.

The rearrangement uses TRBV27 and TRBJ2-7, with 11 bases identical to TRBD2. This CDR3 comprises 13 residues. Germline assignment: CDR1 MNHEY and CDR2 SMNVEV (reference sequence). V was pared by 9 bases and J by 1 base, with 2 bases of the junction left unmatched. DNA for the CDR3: TGTGCCAGTAGACTAGCGGGATCCTACGAGCAGTACTTC. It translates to CASRLAGSYEQYF.

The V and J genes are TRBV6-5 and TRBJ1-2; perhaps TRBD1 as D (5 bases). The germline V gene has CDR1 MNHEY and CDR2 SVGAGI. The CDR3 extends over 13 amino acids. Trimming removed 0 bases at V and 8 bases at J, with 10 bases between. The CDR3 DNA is TGTGCCAGCAGTTACTCTTCAGGGCCGGGCTACACCTTC. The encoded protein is CASSYSSGPGYTF.

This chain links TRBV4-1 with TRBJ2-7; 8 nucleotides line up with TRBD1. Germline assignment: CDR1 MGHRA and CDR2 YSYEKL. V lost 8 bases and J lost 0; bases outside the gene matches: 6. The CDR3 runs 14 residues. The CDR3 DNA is TGCGCCAGCCGCCGACAGGGGTCCTCCTACGAGCAGTACTTC. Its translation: CASRRQGSSYEQYF.

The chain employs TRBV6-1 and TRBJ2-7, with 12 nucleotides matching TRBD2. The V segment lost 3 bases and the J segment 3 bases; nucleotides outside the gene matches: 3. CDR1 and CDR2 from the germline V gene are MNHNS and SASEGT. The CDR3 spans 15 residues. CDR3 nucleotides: TGTGCCAGCAGTGATTTGGGACTAGCGGGCTACGAGCAGTACTTC. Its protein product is CASSDLGLAGYEQYF.

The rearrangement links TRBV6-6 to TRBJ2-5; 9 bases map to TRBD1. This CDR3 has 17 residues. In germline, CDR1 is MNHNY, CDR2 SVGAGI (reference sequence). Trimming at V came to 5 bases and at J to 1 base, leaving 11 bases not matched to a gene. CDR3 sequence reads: CASSLLGQGMSQETQYF. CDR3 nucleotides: TGTGCCAGCAGTCTCCTCGGACAGGGGATGAGCCAAGAGACCCAGTACTTC.

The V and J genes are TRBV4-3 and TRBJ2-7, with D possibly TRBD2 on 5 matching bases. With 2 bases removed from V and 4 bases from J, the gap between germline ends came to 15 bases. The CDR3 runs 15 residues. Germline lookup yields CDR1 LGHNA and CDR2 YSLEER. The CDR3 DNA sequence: TGCGCCAGCAGCCAACTGGGAACTAGTCCTTACGAGCAGTACTTC. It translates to CASSQLGTSPYEQYF.

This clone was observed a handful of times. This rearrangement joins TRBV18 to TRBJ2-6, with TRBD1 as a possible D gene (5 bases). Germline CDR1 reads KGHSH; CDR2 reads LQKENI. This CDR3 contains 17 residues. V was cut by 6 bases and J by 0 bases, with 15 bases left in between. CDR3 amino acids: CASSPATGGSGANVLTF. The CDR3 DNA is TGTGCCAGCTCCCCCGCCACAGGCGGCTCTGGGGCCAACGTCCTGACTTTC. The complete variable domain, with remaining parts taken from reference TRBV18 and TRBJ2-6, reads NAGVMQNPRHLVRRRGQEARLRCSPMKGHSHVYWYRQLPEEGLKFMVYLQKENIIDESGMPKERFSAEFPKEGPSILRIQQVVRGDSAAYFCASSPATGGSGANVLTFGAGSRLTVL.

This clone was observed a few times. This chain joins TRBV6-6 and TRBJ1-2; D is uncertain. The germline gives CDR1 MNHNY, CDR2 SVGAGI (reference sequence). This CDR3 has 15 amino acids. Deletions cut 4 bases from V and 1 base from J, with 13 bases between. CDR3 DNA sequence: TGTGCCAGCAGTTCCGCCGAGACACGTAACTATGGCTACACCTTC. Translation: CASSSAETRNYGYTF.

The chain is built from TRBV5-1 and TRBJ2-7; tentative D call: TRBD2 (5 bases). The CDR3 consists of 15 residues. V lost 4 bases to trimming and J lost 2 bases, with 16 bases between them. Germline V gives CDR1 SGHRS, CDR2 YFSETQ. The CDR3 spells CASSRGSRSPYEQYF. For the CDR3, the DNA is TGCGCCAGCAGCCGGGGATCCAGGAGCCCCTACGAGCAGTACTTC.

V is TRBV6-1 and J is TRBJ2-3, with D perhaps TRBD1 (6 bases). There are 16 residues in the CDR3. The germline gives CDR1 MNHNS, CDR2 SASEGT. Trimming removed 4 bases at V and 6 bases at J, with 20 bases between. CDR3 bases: TGTGCCAGCAGTGTAGTGGGGGCCTTTAGCGTGGATACGCAGTATTTT. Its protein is CASSVVGAFSVDTQYF.

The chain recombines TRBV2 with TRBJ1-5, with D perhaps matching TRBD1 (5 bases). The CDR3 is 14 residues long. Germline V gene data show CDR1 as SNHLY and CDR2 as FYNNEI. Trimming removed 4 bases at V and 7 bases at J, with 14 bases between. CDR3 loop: CASSVRGSRQPQHF. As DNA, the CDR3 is TGTGCCAGCAGTGTAAGGGGCTCGCGACAGCCCCAGCATTTT.

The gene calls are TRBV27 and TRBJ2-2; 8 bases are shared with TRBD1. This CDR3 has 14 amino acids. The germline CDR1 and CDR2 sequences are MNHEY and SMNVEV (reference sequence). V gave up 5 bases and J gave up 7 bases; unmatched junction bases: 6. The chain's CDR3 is CASSPRTGFGELFF. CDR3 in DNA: TGTGCCAGCAGTCCGAGGACAGGGTTCGGGGAGCTGTTTTTT.

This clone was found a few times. CDR3 nucleotides: TGTGCCAGCAGTTACTTGGACAGGGGGCCCCTTTCGGAGCAGTTCTTC. Translation: CASSYLDRGPLSEQFF. The V and J genes are TRBV6-2 or TRBV6-3 and TRBJ2-1; 11 nucleotides line up with TRBD1. The ends lost 1 base at V and 10 bases at J; junction bases unmatched: 9. The length of the CDR3 is 16 residues. CDR1 is MNHEY and CDR2 is SVGEGT in the germline V gene.

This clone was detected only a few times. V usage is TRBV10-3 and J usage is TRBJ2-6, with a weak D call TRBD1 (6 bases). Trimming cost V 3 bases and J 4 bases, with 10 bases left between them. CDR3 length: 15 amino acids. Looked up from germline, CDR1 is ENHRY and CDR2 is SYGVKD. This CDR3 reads CAISDRGAGANVLTF. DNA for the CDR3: TGTGCCATCAGTGACAGGGGAGCGGGGGCCAACGTCCTGACTTTC.

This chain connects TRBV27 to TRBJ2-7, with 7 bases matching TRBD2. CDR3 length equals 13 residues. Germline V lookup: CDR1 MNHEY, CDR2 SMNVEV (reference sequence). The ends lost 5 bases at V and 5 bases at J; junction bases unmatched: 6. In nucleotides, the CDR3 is TGTGCCAGCAGTCCCAGACTAGCTAACGAGCAGTACTTC. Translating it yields CASSPRLANEQYF.

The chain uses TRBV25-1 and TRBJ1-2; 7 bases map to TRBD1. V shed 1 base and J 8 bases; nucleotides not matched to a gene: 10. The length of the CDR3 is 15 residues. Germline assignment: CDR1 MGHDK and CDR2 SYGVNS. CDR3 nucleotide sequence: TGTGCCAGCAGTGAATCAGGAGGGGGCCTCCTCGGCTACACCTTC. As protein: CASSESGGGLLGYTF.

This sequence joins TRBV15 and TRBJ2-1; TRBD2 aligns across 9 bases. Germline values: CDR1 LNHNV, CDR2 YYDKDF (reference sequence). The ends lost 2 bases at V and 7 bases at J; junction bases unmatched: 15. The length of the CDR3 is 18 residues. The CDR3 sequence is CATSRFGAAAGGGNEQFF. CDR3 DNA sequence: TGTGCCACCAGCAGATTCGGCGCCGCAGCGGGAGGTGGGAATGAGCAGTTCTTC.

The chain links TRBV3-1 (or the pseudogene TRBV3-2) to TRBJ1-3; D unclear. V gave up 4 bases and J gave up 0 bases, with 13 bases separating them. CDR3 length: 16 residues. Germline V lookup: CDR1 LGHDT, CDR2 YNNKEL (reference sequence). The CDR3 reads CASSLALIDSGNTIYF. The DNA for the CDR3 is TGTGCCAGCAGCCTTGCCCTTATAGACTCTGGAAACACCATATATTTT.

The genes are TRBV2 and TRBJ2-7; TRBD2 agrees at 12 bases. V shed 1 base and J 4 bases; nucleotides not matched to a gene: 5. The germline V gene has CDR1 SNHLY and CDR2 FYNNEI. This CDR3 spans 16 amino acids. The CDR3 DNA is TGTGCCAGCAGTGAAGGACTAGCGGGAGACGGGTACGAGCAGTACTTC. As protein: CASSEGLAGDGYEQYF.

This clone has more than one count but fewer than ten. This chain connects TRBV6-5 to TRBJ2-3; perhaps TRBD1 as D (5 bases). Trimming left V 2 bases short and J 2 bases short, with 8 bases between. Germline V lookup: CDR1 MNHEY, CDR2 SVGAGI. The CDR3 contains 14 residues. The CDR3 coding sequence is TGTGCCAGCAGTTACCGACAGACCACAGATACGCAGTATTTT. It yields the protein CASSYRQTTDTQYF.

The CDR3 loop reads CASSPQLAGGWQYF. The CDR3 nucleotides are TGTGCCAGCAGCCCTCAACTAGCGGGAGGATGGCAGTACTTC. The chain joins TRBV28 to TRBJ2-7; 12 bases align to TRBD2. V shed 6 bases and J 9 bases; nucleotides not matched to a gene: 9. Germline assignment: CDR1 MDHEN and CDR2 SYDVKM. The CDR3 consists of 14 residues.

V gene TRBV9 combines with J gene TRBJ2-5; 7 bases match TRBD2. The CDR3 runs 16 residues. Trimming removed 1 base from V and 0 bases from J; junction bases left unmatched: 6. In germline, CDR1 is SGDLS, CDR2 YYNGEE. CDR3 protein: CASSVLSGVNQETQYF. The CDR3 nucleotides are TGTGCCAGCAGCGTACTGAGCGGGGTTAACCAAGAGACCCAGTACTTC.

The CDR3 sequence: CASSIGQGDRHTF. For the CDR3, the DNA is TGTGCCAGTAGTATAGGGCAGGGGGATCGGCACACCTTC. V is TRBV19 and J is TRBJ1-2; 7 bases are a match to TRBD1. The germline gives CDR1 LNHDA, CDR2 SQIVND (reference sequence). The CDR3 is 13 residues long. The V gene end was trimmed by 1 base and the J gene end by 12 bases; junction bases not matched to a gene: 8.